The clone carrying this T cell receptor beta chain occurred a few times. What it binds is unknown. The sample originates from a study of beta chain features in type 1 diabetes. Study-level points and caveats: All four CD4+ subsets from Type 1 diabetes patients carried moderately but significantly shorter TCRB CDR3s.

V was clipped by 1 base and J by 2 bases, with 15 bases between them. The CDR3 extends over 17 amino acids. Germline V gene data show CDR1 as MGHRA and CDR2 as YSYEKL. Expressed TCRB transcripts got sequenced, as all isolated RNA was reverse transcribed. Using immunoSEQ multiplex PCR, the repertoire was profiled, and TCRdb retains in-frame clones only, with some absent. This table has some 360,000 clones, over 8.5% appearing once. The sample comprised central memory CD4+ T cells from blood. This clonotype was sampled from a man aged 30 to 45 with type 1 diabetes. The chain has TRBV4-1 and TRBJ1-5, with a weak D call TRBD1 (6 bases). The CDR3: CASSQGRGGSRNQPQHF. CDR3 nucleotides: TGCGCCAGCAGCCAAGGGAGAGGGGGTTCGCGCAATCAGCCCCAGCATTTT.